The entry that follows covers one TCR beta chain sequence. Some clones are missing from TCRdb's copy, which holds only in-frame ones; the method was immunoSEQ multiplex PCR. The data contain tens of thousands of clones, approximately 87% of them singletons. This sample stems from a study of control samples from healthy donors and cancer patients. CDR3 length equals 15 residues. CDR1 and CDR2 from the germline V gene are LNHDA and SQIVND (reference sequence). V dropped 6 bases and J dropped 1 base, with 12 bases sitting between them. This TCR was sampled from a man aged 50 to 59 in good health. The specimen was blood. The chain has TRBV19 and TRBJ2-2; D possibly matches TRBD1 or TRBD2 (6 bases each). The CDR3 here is CASSQGGLNTGELFF. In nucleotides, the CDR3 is TGTGCCAGTAGCCAAGGGGGGCTGAACACCGGGGAGCTGTTTTTT. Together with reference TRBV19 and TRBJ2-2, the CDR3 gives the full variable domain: DGGITQSPKYLFRKEGQNVTLSCEQNLNHDAMYWYRQDPGQGLRLIYYSQIVNDFQKGDIAEGYSVSREKKESFPLTVTSAQKNPTAFYLCASSQGGLNTGELFFGEGSRLTVL.